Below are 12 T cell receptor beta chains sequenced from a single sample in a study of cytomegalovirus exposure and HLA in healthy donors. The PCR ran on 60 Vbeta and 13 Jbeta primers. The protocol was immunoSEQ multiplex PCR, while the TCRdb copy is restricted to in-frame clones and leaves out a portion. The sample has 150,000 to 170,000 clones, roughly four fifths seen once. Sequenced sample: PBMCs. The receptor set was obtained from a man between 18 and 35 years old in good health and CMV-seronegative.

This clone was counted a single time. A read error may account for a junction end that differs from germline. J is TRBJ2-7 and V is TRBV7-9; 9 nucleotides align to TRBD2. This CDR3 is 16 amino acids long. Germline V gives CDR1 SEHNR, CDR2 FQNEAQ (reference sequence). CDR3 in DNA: TGTTCCAGCAGATTTTGGGGCGGGAGGGCCGGGGACGAGCAGTACTTC. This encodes CSSRFWGGRAGDEQYF.

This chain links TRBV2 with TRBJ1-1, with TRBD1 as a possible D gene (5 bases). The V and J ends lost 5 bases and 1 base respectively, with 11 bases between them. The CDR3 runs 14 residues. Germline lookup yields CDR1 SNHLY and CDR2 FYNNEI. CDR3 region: CASSPSRGNTEAFF. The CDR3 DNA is TGTGCCAGCAGTCCTTCTAGGGGGAACACTGAAGCTTTCTTT.

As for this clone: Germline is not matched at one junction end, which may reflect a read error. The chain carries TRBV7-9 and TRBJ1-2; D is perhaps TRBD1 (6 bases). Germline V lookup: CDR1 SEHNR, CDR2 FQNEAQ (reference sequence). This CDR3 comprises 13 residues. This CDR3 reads CSSTKGGPYGYTF. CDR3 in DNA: TGTTCCAGCACCAAGGGGGGGCCCTATGGCTACACCTTC.

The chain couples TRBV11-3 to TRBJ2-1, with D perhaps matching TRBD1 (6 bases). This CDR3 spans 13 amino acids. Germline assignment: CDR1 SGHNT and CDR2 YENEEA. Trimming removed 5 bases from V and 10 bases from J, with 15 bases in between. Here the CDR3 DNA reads TGTGCCAGCAGCCCTAGGTCAGGGGCGGAGCAGTTCTTC. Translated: CASSPRSGAEQFF.

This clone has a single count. The CDR3 DNA follows: TGTGCCAGCAGTCGTCAACAGGGAGCAAATCAGCCCCAGCATTTT. Translating gives CASSRQQGANQPQHF. The chain recombines TRBV6-5 with TRBJ1-5; TRBD1 might be the D (6 bases). Trimming shortened V by 5 bases and J by 4 bases, and 15 bases separated the two germline ends. Germline CDR1 MNHEY, CDR2 SVGAGI. The CDR3 consists of 15 residues.

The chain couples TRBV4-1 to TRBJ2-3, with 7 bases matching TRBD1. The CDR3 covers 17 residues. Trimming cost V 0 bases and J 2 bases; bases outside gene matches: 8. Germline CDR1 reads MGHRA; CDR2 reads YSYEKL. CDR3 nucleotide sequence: TGCGCCAGCAGCCAAGAGATCGGGACAGAAATCACAGATACGCAGTATTTT. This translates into CASSQEIGTEITDTQYF.

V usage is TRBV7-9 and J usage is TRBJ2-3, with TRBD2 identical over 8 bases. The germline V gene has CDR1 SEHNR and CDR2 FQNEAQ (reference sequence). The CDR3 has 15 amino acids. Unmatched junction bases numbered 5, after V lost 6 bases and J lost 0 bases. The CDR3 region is CASRPPGGSTDTQYF. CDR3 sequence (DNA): TGTGCCAGCAGGCCCCCGGGGGGGAGCACAGATACGCAGTATTTT.

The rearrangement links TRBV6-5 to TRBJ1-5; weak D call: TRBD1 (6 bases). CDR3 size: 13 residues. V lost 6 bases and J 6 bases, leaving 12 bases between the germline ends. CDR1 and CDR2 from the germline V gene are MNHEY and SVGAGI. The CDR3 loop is CASRGASGQPQHF. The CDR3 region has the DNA TGTGCCAGCAGGGGGGCCTCGGGTCAGCCCCAGCATTTT.

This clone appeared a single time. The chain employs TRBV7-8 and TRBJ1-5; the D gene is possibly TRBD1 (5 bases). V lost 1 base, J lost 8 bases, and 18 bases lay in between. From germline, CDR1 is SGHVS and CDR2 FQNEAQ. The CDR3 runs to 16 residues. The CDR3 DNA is TGTGCCAGCAGCTTAGATGGGGCGGGAGCCGGGAAGCCCCAGCATTTT. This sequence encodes CASSLDGAGAGKPQHF.

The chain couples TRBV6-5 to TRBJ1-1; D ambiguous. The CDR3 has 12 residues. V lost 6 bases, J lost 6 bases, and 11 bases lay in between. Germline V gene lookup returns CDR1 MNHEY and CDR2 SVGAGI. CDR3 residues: CASRPLYAEAFF. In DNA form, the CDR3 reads TGTGCCAGCAGACCGCTATACGCTGAAGCTTTCTTT.

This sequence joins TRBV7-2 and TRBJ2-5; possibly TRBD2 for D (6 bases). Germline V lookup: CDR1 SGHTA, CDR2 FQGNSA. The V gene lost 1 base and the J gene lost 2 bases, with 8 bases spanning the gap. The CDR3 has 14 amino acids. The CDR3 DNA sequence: TGTGCCAGCAGCTTAGTTGGGGGGCAAGAGACCCAGTACTTC. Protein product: CASSLVGGQETQYF.

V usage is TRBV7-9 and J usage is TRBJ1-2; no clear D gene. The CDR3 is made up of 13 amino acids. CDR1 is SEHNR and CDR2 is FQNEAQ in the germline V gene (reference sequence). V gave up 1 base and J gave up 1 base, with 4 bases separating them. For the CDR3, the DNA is TGTGCCAGCAGCTTAGACAGTAACTATGGCTACACCTTC. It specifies CASSLDSNYGYTF.